One sample yielded the 32 T cell receptor beta chains listed below, sequenced in a study of shared clonotypes between healthy human individuals. TCRdb's copy holds only in-frame clones and misses some; the assay was immunoSEQ multiplex PCR. This table has about 1 million clones, around 78% appearing once. Sequencing was done on a sample of memory CD4+ T cells from PBMCs. Stated subset: CD45RA-negative fraction. These receptors were collected from a young man in good health. Some clones in this sample may be carry-over from other donors' samples.

CDR3 coding DNA: TGTGCCAGCAGTTTAAACAGGGATGGGGGCGAGCAGTACTTC. This sequence encodes CASSLNRDGGEQYF. The genes are TRBV27 and TRBJ2-7, with D maybe TRBD1 (6 bases). There are 14 residues in the CDR3. The germline V gene encodes CDR1 MNHEY and CDR2 SMNVEV (reference sequence). V was cut by 2 bases and J by 6 bases, with 14 bases left in between.

The V gene is TRBV29-1, the J gene TRBJ2-7; D may correspond to TRBD1 or TRBD2 (5 bases each). This CDR3 has 13 residues. V was shortened by 1 base and J by 7 bases, with 14 bases between the two germline ends. Germline V lookup: CDR1 SQVTM, CDR2 ANQGSEA. CDR3 bases: TGCAGCGTTGAAGGGGACGGCCTGGGGGAGCAGTACTTC. Protein product: CSVEGDGLGEQYF.

The V gene is TRBV28, the J gene TRBJ1-4; D gene unclear. V shed 3 bases and J shed 10 bases, with 12 bases lying between them. This CDR3 contains 13 residues. The germline gives CDR1 MDHEN, CDR2 SYDVKM. The CDR3 sequence: CASSFGRIGKLFF. The CDR3 bases are TGTGCCAGCAGTTTTGGTCGGATCGGAAAACTGTTTTTT. The full variable domain, completed using reference TRBV28 and TRBJ1-4, is DVKVTQSSRYLVKRTGEKVFLECVQDMDHENMFWYRQDPGLGLRLIYFSYDVKMKEKGDIPEGYSVSREKKERFSLILESASTNQTSMYLCASSFGRIGKLFFGSGTQLSVL.

V gene TRBV2 combines with J gene TRBJ1-1; possible D gene TRBD1, 5 bases. The CDR3 extends over 13 amino acids. The V gene lost 7 bases and the J gene lost 7 bases, with 16 bases spanning the gap. Germline CDR1 and CDR2: SNHLY and FYNNEI. The CDR3 DNA is TGTGCCAGCACTGCGGGACCCTGGAATGAAGCTTTCTTT. Its protein product is CASTAGPWNEAFF.

The DNA of the CDR3 is TGTGCCAGCAGCGGTCCGGACAGGGGGTACGAGCAGTACTTC. Its protein is CASSGPDRGYEQYF. This rearrangement joins TRBV5-6 to TRBJ2-7, with 10 bases lining up with TRBD1. Germline V gene lookup returns CDR1 SGHDT and CDR2 YYEEEE. The CDR3 contains 14 residues. V trimming: 4 bases; J trimming: 4 bases; junction bases outside the gene matches: 5.

In its sample, this clone was seen once. The V gene is TRBV7-2, the J gene TRBJ2-3; maybe TRBD2 (5 bases). CDR1 is SGHTA and CDR2 is FQGNSA in the germline V gene. The CDR3 has 15 amino acids. V gave up 4 bases and J gave up 2 bases, with 13 bases separating them. DNA for the CDR3: TGTGCCAGCAGCTCCCGCCGGACTTCCACAGATACGCAGTATTTT. This codes for CASSSRRTSTDTQYF.

In its sample, this clone was seen a few times. Other DNA sequences of this sample code for an identical CDR3. The gene calls are TRBV27 and TRBJ2-5; TRBD2 matches at 9 bases. The CDR3 has 16 amino acids. CDR1 MNHEY and CDR2 SMNVEV come from the germline V gene (reference sequence). V lost 4 bases, J lost 2 bases, and 8 bases stayed unmatched. The CDR3: CASSSPTSGVQETQYF. The CDR3 bases are TGTGCCAGCAGTTCCCCGACTAGCGGAGTTCAAGAGACCCAGTACTTC.

V is TRBV6-1 and J is TRBJ1-2; 10 nucleotides match TRBD1. The ends lost 3 bases at V and 4 bases at J; junction bases unmatched: 8. CDR1 is MNHNS, CDR2 SASEGT, per germline. This CDR3 comprises 16 residues. CDR3 nucleotide sequence: TGTGCCAGCAGTGACCAACCGGGACAGGGGAGCTATGGCTACACCTTC. Amino acid sequence: CASSDQPGQGSYGYTF.

The CDR3: CASNGGYSTDTQYF. The CDR3 coding sequence is TGTGCCAGCAACGGGGGATATAGCACAGATACGCAGTATTTT. The chain uses TRBV6-1 and TRBJ2-3; possible D gene TRBD2, 6 bases. Trimming stripped 7 bases from V and 0 bases from J, with 11 bases between. The CDR3 is 14 residues long. Germline V gene sequence: CDR1 MNHNS, CDR2 SASEGT.

The chain couples TRBV5-1 to TRBJ2-3, with D perhaps matching TRBD2 (6 bases). The CDR3 covers 14 residues. With 2 bases removed from V and 2 bases from J, the gap between germline ends came to 9 bases. Per the germline V gene, CDR1 is SGHRS and CDR2 is YFSETQ. CDR3 in amino acids: CASSFGGDTDTQYF. CDR3 DNA sequence: TGCGCCAGCAGCTTCGGCGGGGACACAGATACGCAGTATTTT.

This chain links TRBV15 with TRBJ2-3, with 11 bases aligning to TRBD2. V shed 3 bases, J shed 5 bases, and the junction held 7 bases outside the gene matches. This CDR3 is built from 16 residues. Germline V CDR1 and CDR2: LNHNV, YYDKDF (reference sequence). Here the CDR3 reads CATSRQLAGVVDTQYF. Written as DNA, the CDR3 is TGTGCCACCAGCAGGCAACTAGCGGGAGTTGTAGATACGCAGTATTTT.

This clone was picked up a small number of times. The J gene is TRBJ2-7, the V gene TRBV9; D unclear. The CDR3 totals 14 residues. With 2 bases removed from V and 2 bases from J, the gap between germline ends came to 11 bases. Germline V gene lookup returns CDR1 SGDLS and CDR2 YYNGEE. This chain's CDR3 is CASSVSINPYEQYF. DNA for the CDR3: TGTGCCAGCAGCGTGTCCATAAACCCCTACGAGCAGTACTTC.

This rearrangement joins TRBV6-6 to TRBJ1-2; D possibly corresponds to TRBD1 (5 bases). This CDR3 comprises 16 residues. CDR1 MNHNY and CDR2 SVGAGI come from the germline V gene (reference sequence). V was shortened by 7 bases and J by 2 bases, with 20 bases between the two germline ends. The CDR3 nucleotides are TGTGCCAGCACAGACCCAGGGCGTGGCGCGAACTATGGCTACACCTTC. This encodes CASTDPGRGANYGYTF.

The V gene is TRBV5-8, the J gene TRBJ2-5, with a tentative D call TRBD1 (6 bases). Germline V lookup: CDR1 SGHTS, CDR2 YDEGEE. The CDR3 spans 13 residues. Trimming removed 2 bases from V and 4 bases from J, with 9 bases in between. The CDR3 DNA sequence: TGTGCCAGCAGCTTACAGGGTTCAGAGACCCAGTACTTC. It codes for CASSLQGSETQYF.

The V call is TRBV7-2, the J call TRBJ2-1, with TRBD1 matching 7 bases. Looked up from germline, CDR1 is SGHTA and CDR2 is FQGNSA. This CDR3 contains 15 residues. With 5 bases clipped from V and 2 bases from J, the junction kept 6 bases outside the gene matches. Here the CDR3 reads CASSTSGTAYNEQFF. Written as DNA, the CDR3 is TGTGCCAGCAGCACCTCCGGGACAGCCTACAATGAGCAGTTCTTC.

V gene TRBV7-3 combines with J gene TRBJ2-5; D ambiguous. Looked up from germline, CDR1 is SGHTA and CDR2 is FQGTGA. Deletions cut 4 bases from V and 4 bases from J, with 13 bases between. The CDR3 is made up of 14 amino acids. CDR3 sequence (DNA): TGTGCCAGCAGCTCCACCTCCTATGGAGAGACCCAGTACTTC. It is translated as CASSSTSYGETQYF.

The chain has TRBV6-5 and TRBJ1-2; D may be TRBD1 (6 bases). Germline V CDR1 and CDR2: MNHEY, SVGAGI. The CDR3 loop spans 16 amino acids. Trimming removed 1 base at V and 1 base at J, with 13 bases between. The CDR3 spells CASSYLGDIFNYGYTF. DNA of the CDR3: TGTGCCAGCAGTTACTTGGGGGACATTTTTAACTATGGCTACACCTTC.

The CDR3 protein is CASSSRGSGANVLTF. The CDR3 bases are TGTGCCAGCAGTAGCAGGGGTTCAGGGGCCAACGTCCTGACTTTC. The J gene is TRBJ2-6, the V gene TRBV2; D might be TRBD1 (6 bases). Trimming pared 5 bases from V and 4 bases from J, leaving 12 bases between. CDR1 is SNHLY and CDR2 is FYNNEI in the germline V gene. The length of the CDR3 is 15 residues.

V gene TRBV10-3 combines with J gene TRBJ2-6; TRBD2 matches at 11 bases. The germline gives CDR1 ENHRY, CDR2 SYGVKD. Trimming at V came to 8 bases and at J to 0 bases, leaving 15 bases not matched to a gene. CDR3 length: 20 residues. The CDR3 spells CAIRNEPGLAVVSGANVLTF. DNA for the CDR3: TGTGCCATCCGGAACGAGCCGGGACTAGCGGTAGTCTCTGGGGCCAACGTCCTGACTTTC.

The V call is TRBV4-2, the J call TRBJ2-7; TRBD1 matches 9 bases. CDR1 and CDR2 from the germline V gene are LGHNA and YNFKEQ. V was clipped by 4 bases and J by 7 bases; unmatched bases: 14. CDR3 length: 16 residues. CDR3 nucleotides: TGTGCCAGCAGCCTCCGGGGGGCACAGGGGGCAGGAGAGCAGTACTTC. Protein product: CASSLRGAQGAGEQYF.

This clone was seen more than once but under ten times. The genes are TRBV5-1 and TRBJ2-2; D remains ambiguous. The V gene lost 1 base and the J gene lost 6 bases, with 13 bases spanning the gap. Germline V gene data show CDR1 as SGHRS and CDR2 as YFSETQ. The CDR3 is 15 amino acids. CDR3: CASSLTANSAGELFF. The CDR3 nucleotides are TGCGCCAGCAGCTTGACAGCGAATTCCGCCGGGGAGCTGTTTTTT.

This chain links TRBV9 with TRBJ2-2, with D maybe TRBD1 (6 bases). The CDR3 spans 15 residues. V gave up 4 bases and J gave up 4 bases, with 14 bases separating them. Germline V gene data show CDR1 as SGDLS and CDR2 as YYNGEE. CDR3 sequence reads: CASSSGQRPTGELFF. In DNA, the CDR3 is TGTGCCAGCAGCTCAGGACAGAGGCCCACCGGGGAGCTGTTTTTT.

The chain joins TRBV7-9 to TRBJ2-2; TRBD2 agrees at 13 bases. Germline CDR1 is SEHNR and CDR2 is FQNEAQ (reference sequence). This CDR3 has 16 amino acids. The V gene end was trimmed by 5 bases and the J gene end by 8 bases; junction bases not matched to a gene: 8. In DNA, the CDR3 is TGTGCCAGCAGCCCTGGACTAGCGGGAGTAGGAGGGGAGCTGTTTTTT. As protein: CASSPGLAGVGGELFF.

The chain has TRBV25-1 and TRBJ2-5, with D perhaps matching TRBD1 or TRBD2 (5 bases each). The V end was cut by 2 bases, the J end by 4 bases, with 11 bases between. Germline V gene lookup returns CDR1 MGHDK and CDR2 SYGVNS. CDR3 size: 14 residues. CDR3 residues: CASSELGGSETQYF. CDR3 coding DNA: TGTGCCAGCAGTGAACTTGGGGGTTCAGAGACCCAGTACTTC. The full variable domain, completed using reference TRBV25-1 and TRBJ2-5, is EADIYQTPRYLVIGTGKKITLECSQTMGHDKMYWYQQDPGMELHLIHYSYGVNSTEKGDLSSESTVSRIRTEHFPLTLESARPSHTSQYLCASSELGGSETQYFGPGTRLLVL.

This clone was detected once. The chain is built from TRBV19 and TRBJ2-7; D is possibly TRBD1 (8 bases). This CDR3 comprises 14 residues. Trimming took 4 bases from V and 2 from J, leaving 12 bases between them. The V gene's germline CDR1 is LNHDA and CDR2 SQIVND (reference sequence). The CDR3 loop reads CASSTTGGAYEQYF. The CDR3 bases are TGTGCCAGTAGTACTACAGGGGGGGCCTACGAGCAGTACTTC.

On this clone: This same CDR3 is encoded by further DNA sequences in the sample. The genes are TRBV4-1 and TRBJ1-2; D is undetermined. Germline values: CDR1 MGHRA, CDR2 YSYEKL. V was trimmed by 1 base and J by 2 bases, leaving 5 bases between them. The CDR3 extends over 13 amino acids. CDR3 in DNA: TGCGCCAGCAGCCAAGTGGGCAACTATGGCTACACCTTC. This sequence encodes CASSQVGNYGYTF.

The V and J genes are TRBV18 and TRBJ1-4; TRBD1 might be the D (5 bases). Germline lookup yields CDR1 KGHSH and CDR2 LQKENI. Trimming took 6 bases from V and 8 from J, leaving 13 bases between them. The CDR3 length is 13 residues. CDR3 in amino acids: CASSPRRGEKLFF. DNA of the CDR3: TGTGCCAGCTCCCCGCGGCGGGGCGAAAAACTGTTTTTT. The variable domain in full, with the rest retrieved from reference TRBV18 and TRBJ1-4, is NAGVMQNPRHLVRRRGQEARLRCSPMKGHSHVYWYRQLPEEGLKFMVYLQKENIIDESGMPKERFSAEFPKEGPSILRIQQVVRGDSAAYFCASSPRRGEKLFFGSGTQLSVL.

The chain is built from TRBV7-2 and TRBJ2-3; no reliable D call. The CDR3 length is 13 residues. V dropped 1 base and J dropped 5 bases, with 7 bases sitting between them. CDR1 SGHTA and CDR2 FQGNSA come from the germline V gene. CDR3 in DNA: TGTGCCAGCAGCTTAGAGGCGATAGATACGCAGTATTTT. It is translated as CASSLEAIDTQYF.

This clone was seen more than once but under ten times. The chain couples TRBV20-1 to TRBJ1-1, with D tentatively TRBD1 (6 bases). Germline V lookup: CDR1 DFQATT, CDR2 SNEGSKA (reference sequence). The V and J ends lost 2 bases and 8 bases respectively, with 9 bases between them. The CDR3 covers 11 residues. This chain's CDR3 is CSARIGQEAFF. The DNA for the CDR3 is TGCAGTGCTAGAATCGGACAGGAAGCTTTCTTT.

This clone was seen a few times. The V call is TRBV19, the J call TRBJ1-1; a possible D gene is TRBD1 (6 bases). Trimming cost V 5 bases and J 1 base, with 20 bases left between them. Germline V gene lookup returns CDR1 LNHDA and CDR2 SQIVND (reference sequence). The CDR3 length is 17 residues. For the CDR3, the DNA is TGTGCCAGTAGTCTCACCAACAGGGCGAGGTCGAACACTGAAGCTTTCTTT. Translation gives CASSLTNRARSNTEAFF.

The V and J genes are TRBV28 and TRBJ2-5; 9 nucleotides align to TRBD2. The J segment lost 5 bases and the V segment lost 3 bases, leaving 16 bases of the junction unmatched. Germline loops: CDR1 MDHEN, CDR2 SYDVKM. The CDR3 runs 18 residues. CDR3 residues: CASSFLKLSGRGRETQYF. CDR3 DNA: TGTGCCAGCAGTTTCCTCAAGCTTAGCGGGAGAGGGAGGGAGACCCAGTACTTC.

The gene calls are TRBV19 and TRBJ2-3; 13 positions match TRBD2. CDR3 length: 16 amino acids. V gave up 5 bases and J gave up 5 bases; unmatched junction bases: 7. CDR1 is LNHDA and CDR2 is SQIVND in the germline V gene (reference sequence). In DNA, the CDR3 is TGTGCCAGTAGTGCCGGGACTAGCGGGATCATAGATACGCAGTATTTT. Its translation: CASSAGTSGIIDTQYF.